This T cell receptor beta chain was found in a study of cytomegalovirus exposure and HLA in healthy donors. Study in general: The same platform was used for the 100 to 150 validation repertoires and the 600 to 700 first-cohort repertoires, a later analysis reported. Study results and limitations: In vitro, a few CMV-associated chains proved specific for CMV antigens.

The method was immunoSEQ multiplex PCR; TCRdb's version includes in-frame clones alone and lacks a portion of them. The sample lists 200,000 to 250,000 clones; 80% to 85% were seen once. Germline CDR1 is LGHNA and CDR2 is YSLEER. V lost 0 bases to trimming and J lost 3 bases, with 12 bases between them. The CDR3 has 15 amino acids. Worth noting for this clone: No antigen is known for it.

The chain employs TRBV4-3 and TRBJ2-7; perhaps D is TRBD1 or TRBD2 (5 bases each). The receptor was isolated from a woman aged 25-40 years in good health and CMV-seropositive. Sequencing was done on a sample of PBMCs. The CDR3 spells CASSQDTGLGYEQYF. In DNA, the CDR3 is TGCGCCAGCAGCCAAGATACAGGACTGGGCTACGAGCAGTACTTC.